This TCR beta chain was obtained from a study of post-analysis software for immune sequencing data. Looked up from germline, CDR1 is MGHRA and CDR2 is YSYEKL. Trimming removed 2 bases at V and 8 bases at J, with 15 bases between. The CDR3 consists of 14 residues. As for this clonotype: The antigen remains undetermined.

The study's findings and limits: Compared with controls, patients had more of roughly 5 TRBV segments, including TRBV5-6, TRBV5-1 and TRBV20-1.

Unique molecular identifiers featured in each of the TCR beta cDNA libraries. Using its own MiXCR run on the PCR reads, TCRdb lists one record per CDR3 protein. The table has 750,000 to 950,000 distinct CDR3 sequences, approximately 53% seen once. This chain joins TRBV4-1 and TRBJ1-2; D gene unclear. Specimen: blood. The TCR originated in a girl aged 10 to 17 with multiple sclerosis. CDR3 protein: CASSQPAAQRGYTF. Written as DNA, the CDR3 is TGCGCCAGCAGCCAACCCGCGGCTCAGAGGGGCTACACCTTC.